This T cell receptor (beta chain) came from a study of OX40 agonist ivuxolimab in advanced cancers. At the level of the study: Three dose-escalation patients had partial responses: one with hepatocellular carcinoma and two with cutaneous melanoma.

Autoimmune disease history or systemic immunosuppression excluded patients. As to this clone: Antigen specificity is unknown.

The CDR3 runs to 14 residues. The germline V gene encodes CDR1 SGHAT and CDR2 FQNNGV. V was pared by 1 base and J by 6 bases, with 10 bases between. Findings and limits, study-wide: There were also nonresponders showing low normalized T-cell clonal expansion. There were, on average, more expanded clones in CD8+ T cells than in CD4+.

The method was immunoSEQ multiplex PCR; TCRdb's version includes in-frame clones alone and lacks a portion of them. Of around 85,000 clones listed, about 90% are singletons. The specimen was CD4+ or CD8+ T cells sorted from blood, collected in a trial of the OX40 agonist ivuxolimab. The chain employs TRBV11-2 and TRBJ2-1; TRBD2 is a possible D gene (5 bases). The receptor was derived from an adult with an advanced solid tumor such as melanoma, head and neck, liver or kidney cancer. CDR3: CASSLALARNEQFF. As DNA, the CDR3 is TGTGCCAGCAGCTTAGCCCTAGCCCGCAATGAGCAGTTCTTC.